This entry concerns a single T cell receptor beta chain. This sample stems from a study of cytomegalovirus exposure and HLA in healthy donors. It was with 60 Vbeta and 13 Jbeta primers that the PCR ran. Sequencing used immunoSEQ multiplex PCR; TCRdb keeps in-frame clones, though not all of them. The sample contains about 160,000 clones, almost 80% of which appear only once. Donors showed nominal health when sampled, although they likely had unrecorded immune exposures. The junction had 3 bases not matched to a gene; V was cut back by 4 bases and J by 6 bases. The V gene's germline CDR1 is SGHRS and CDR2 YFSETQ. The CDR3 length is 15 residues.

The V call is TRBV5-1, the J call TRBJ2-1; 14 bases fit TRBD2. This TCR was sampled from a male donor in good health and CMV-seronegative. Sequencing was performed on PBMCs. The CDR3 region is CASSTTSGGGNEQFF. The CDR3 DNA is TGCGCCAGCAGCACGACTAGCGGGGGGGGCAATGAGCAGTTCTTC.